This TCR beta chain originates from a study of T cells in Graves' hyperthyroidism and ophthalmopathy. This clonotype has a count of ten or more. Amplified TCR beta CDR3 regions derived from RNA transcripts. Primed by the HTBI set, a first-round RT-PCR was run on the TCR CDR3. TCRdb analysed the multiplex PCR reads with MiXCR anew, one entry per CDR3 protein. The sample holds approximately 200,000 distinct CDR3 sequences; around 20% are singletons and the top ten take over 35%. The germline V and J ends were trimmed by 4 bases and 0 bases, with 9 bases remaining between them. The CDR3 runs to 14 residues. Germline V CDR1 and CDR2: MDHEN, SYDVKM.

The clonotype comes from a man aged 35-49 years with Graves' hyperthyroidism. The chain is built from TRBV28 and TRBJ1-1; D ambiguous. Sequencing used blood. DNA of the CDR3: TGTGCCAGCAGTTCCCCGGGGTTGAACACTGAAGCTTTCTTT. Protein: CASSSPGLNTEAFF.